A single sample gave rise to the 30 T cell receptor beta chains below, sequenced in a study of OX40 agonist ivuxolimab in advanced cancers. Assay: immunoSEQ multiplex PCR; the TCRdb copy retains only in-frame clones and omits some. The sample carries tens of thousands of clones, approximately 80% recorded once. This material consisted of CD4+ or CD8+ T cells sorted from blood, taken in a trial of the OX40 agonist ivuxolimab. These receptor sequences come from an adult with an advanced solid tumor such as melanoma, head and neck, liver or kidney cancer.

This clone was observed a few times. Other DNA variants within this sample encode the same CDR3. The chain joins TRBV20-1 to TRBJ1-2; D unresolved. Germline CDR1 and CDR2: DFQATT and SNEGSKA (reference sequence). V lost 6 bases and J 0 bases, leaving 5 bases between the germline ends. This CDR3 is built from 11 residues. The CDR3 sequence: CSAYTNYGYTF. The CDR3 coding sequence is TGCAGTGCCTATACTAACTATGGCTACACCTTC.

This sequence joins TRBV9 and TRBJ1-4, with D hard to call. CDR3 length: 14 amino acids. V lost 3 bases to trimming and J lost 5 bases, with 11 bases between them. Germline CDR1 reads SGDLS; CDR2 reads YYNGEE. CDR3 sequence: CASSAGPRNEKLFF. CDR3 DNA sequence: TGTGCCAGCAGCGCTGGGCCAAGGAATGAAAAACTGTTTTTT.

This clone turned up a few times. The J gene is TRBJ1-1, the V gene TRBV27; a possible D gene is TRBD1 (6 bases). The CDR3 contains 13 residues. CDR1 is MNHEY and CDR2 is SMNVEV in the germline V gene (reference sequence). The germline V and J ends were trimmed by 5 bases and 1 base, with 8 bases remaining between them. This chain's CDR3 is CASSAQGNTEAFF. The DNA for the CDR3 is TGTGCCAGCAGTGCACAGGGGAACACTGAAGCTTTCTTT.

The chain recombines TRBV5-4 with TRBJ2-1; tentative D call: TRBD1 (6 bases). The CDR3 contains 13 residues. Germline loops: CDR1 SGHNT, CDR2 YYREEE (reference sequence). Trimming took off 5 bases at V and 3 bases at J, with 9 bases between the two ends. The CDR3 DNA sequence: TGTGCCAGCAGGCGACAGGTCTACAATGAGCAGTTCTTC. It yields the protein CASRRQVYNEQFF.

The J gene is TRBJ2-7, the V gene TRBV28; D perhaps matches TRBD1 (6 bases). V was clipped by 3 bases and J by 6 bases, with 15 bases between them. Germline CDR1 MDHEN, CDR2 SYDVKM. This CDR3 spans 14 amino acids. Here the CDR3 reads CASSFQTGVGEQYF. The CDR3 bases are TGTGCCAGCAGTTTCCAGACAGGTGTCGGCGAGCAGTACTTC. Full variable domain (outside the CDR3, taken from reference TRBV28 and TRBJ2-7): DVKVTQSSRYLVKRTGEKVFLECVQDMDHENMFWYRQDPGLGLRLIYFSYDVKMKEKGDIPEGYSVSREKKERFSLILESASTNQTSMYLCASSFQTGVGEQYFGPGTRLTVT.

The chain has TRBV10-3 and TRBJ1-2; D is unclear. V was cut by 5 bases and J by 2 bases, with 9 bases left in between. CDR1 is ENHRY and CDR2 is SYGVKD in the germline V gene. The CDR3 runs 13 residues. The CDR3: CAISSGGNYGYTF. CDR3 sequence (DNA): TGTGCCATCAGTTCGGGAGGCAACTATGGCTACACCTTC.

This clone was recorded only once. V is TRBV2 and J is TRBJ2-1; 8 nucleotides match TRBD2. Germline CDR1 SNHLY, CDR2 FYNNEI. The CDR3 is made up of 14 amino acids. Trimming removed 4 bases from V and 10 bases from J; junction bases left unmatched: 9. The CDR3 DNA follows: TGTGCCAGCAGTGGGGCGGGAGGTCAGGGGGAGCAGTTCTTC. This sequence encodes CASSGAGGQGEQFF.

The chain couples TRBV7-9 to TRBJ1-2; a weak D match, TRBD1 (5 bases). Germline CDR1 is SEHNR and CDR2 is FQNEAQ (reference sequence). CDR3 size: 14 residues. V was trimmed by 1 base and J by 4 bases, leaving 10 bases between them. The CDR3 DNA follows: TGTGCCAGCAGCTTAGATGGGGGAGGCTATGGCTACACCTTC. This codes for CASSLDGGGYGYTF.

The chain employs TRBV10-3 and TRBJ1-1, with 11 bases that match TRBD1. This CDR3 contains 16 residues. V trimming: 5 bases; J trimming: 3 bases; junction bases outside the gene matches: 8. CDR1 and CDR2 from the germline V gene are ENHRY and SYGVKD. In DNA, the CDR3 is TGTGCCATCAGTACCGGGACAGGGGGTGGGGACACTGAAGCTTTCTTT. It is translated as CAISTGTGGGDTEAFF.

The V and J genes are TRBV11-3 and TRBJ2-1; unclear D gene. This CDR3 is 13 amino acids long. V shed 1 base and J shed 9 bases, with 10 bases lying between them. Per the germline V gene, CDR1 is SGHNT and CDR2 is YENEEA. In nucleotides, the CDR3 is TGTGCCAGCAGCTTAGTGCTGGGGATTGAGCAGTTCTTC. Translating gives CASSLVLGIEQFF.

This clone was counted between two and nine times. V usage is TRBV4-2 and J usage is TRBJ2-2; D gene unclear. The V gene lost 0 bases and the J gene lost 5 bases, with 7 bases spanning the gap. Germline CDR1 and CDR2: LGHNA and YNFKEQ. This CDR3 has 14 residues. Written as DNA, the CDR3 is TGTGCCAGCAGCCAAGAACCATTAACCGGGGAGCTGTTTTTT. Protein sequence: CASSQEPLTGELFF.

This clone was observed a handful of times. The V gene is TRBV7-8, the J gene TRBJ2-7; D unresolved. V dropped 6 bases and J dropped 6 bases, with 12 bases sitting between them. The CDR3 runs 12 residues. CDR1 is SGHVS and CDR2 is FQNEAQ in the germline V gene. The CDR3 DNA sequence: TGTGCCAGCAGATTAACGAAAGGCGAGCAGTACTTC. This encodes CASRLTKGEQYF.

This clone was detected once. The V and J genes are TRBV18 and TRBJ1-2; TRBD1 matches 8 bases. The trim removed 3 bases at V and 0 bases at J, leaving 9 bases unmatched. CDR3 length: 17 residues. Germline values: CDR1 KGHSH, CDR2 LQKENI. CDR3 sequence: CASSPPLGQASNYGYTF. The CDR3 DNA reads TGTGCCAGCTCACCCCCTCTGGGACAGGCATCTAACTATGGCTACACCTTC.

In its sample, this clone was seen once. The chain couples TRBV5-1 to TRBJ2-7, with D perhaps assigned TRBD1 or TRBD2 (5 bases each). Germline V gives CDR1 SGHRS, CDR2 YFSETQ. This CDR3 contains 14 residues. V lost 1 base and J lost 5, with 13 bases in between. CDR3 DNA sequence: TGCGCCAGCAGCTTGATGGGGGTTAGCGACGAGCAGTACGTC. Translating it yields CASSLMGVSDEQYV.

The DNA for the CDR3 is TGCGCCAGCAGCTTGCGACCGTCGGGGCTTAGCTCTGGAAACACCATATATTTT. Translating gives CASSLRPSGLSSGNTIYF. V is TRBV5-1 and J is TRBJ1-3; D perhaps matches TRBD1 (5 bases). The CDR3 contains 18 residues. Germline CDR1 is SGHRS and CDR2 is YFSETQ. Deletions cut 1 base from V and 0 bases from J, with 17 bases between.

The genes are TRBV5-4 and TRBJ2-5; TRBD2 matches 12 bases. The CDR3 is 16 amino acids. Germline V gene data show CDR1 as SGHNT and CDR2 as YYREEE (reference sequence). The J segment lost 5 bases and the V segment lost 4 bases, leaving 9 bases of the junction unmatched. CDR3 loop: CASSPASGRAAETQYF. CDR3 coding DNA: TGTGCCAGCAGCCCCGCTAGCGGGAGGGCCGCGGAGACCCAGTACTTC.

This chain uses TRBV5-1 with TRBJ1-3; D call uncertain. With 0 bases removed from V and 3 bases from J, the gap between germline ends came to 4 bases. The CDR3 has 13 amino acids. The germline V gene encodes CDR1 SGHRS and CDR2 YFSETQ. In nucleotides, the CDR3 is TGCGCCAGCAGCTTGGACGTTGGAAACACCATATATTTT. Translation: CASSLDVGNTIYF.

J is TRBJ2-7 and V is TRBV7-2; D is undetermined. V gave up 5 bases and J gave up 2 bases, with 10 bases separating them. The CDR3 runs to 13 residues. Germline lookup yields CDR1 SGHTA and CDR2 FQGNSA. CDR3 DNA: TGTGCCAGCAGCCCTGTTAACGCCTACGAGCAGTACTTC. This codes for CASSPVNAYEQYF. Using reference TRBV7-2 and TRBJ2-7 for the parts outside the CDR3, the full variable domain is GAGVSQSPSNKVTEKGKDVELRCDPISGHTALYWYRQSLGQGLEFLIYFQGNSAPDKSGLPSDRFSAERTGGSVSTLTIQRTQQEDSAVYLCASSPVNAYEQYFGPGTRLTVT.

The V gene is TRBV7-3, the J gene TRBJ1-1; D may be TRBD1 (5 bases). V was trimmed by 0 bases and J by 1 base, leaving 6 bases between them. Germline V gene lookup returns CDR1 SGHTA and CDR2 FQGTGA. The CDR3 is 14 amino acids. The DNA of the CDR3 is TGTGCCAGCAGCTTAACAGGGACGAACACTGAAGCTTTCTTT. Encoded protein: CASSLTGTNTEAFF. The entire variable domain, with the rest obtained from reference TRBV7-3 and TRBJ1-1, is as follows: GAGVSQTPSNKVTEKGKYVELRCDPISGHTALYWYRQSLGQGPEFLIYFQGTGAADDSGLPNDRFFAVRPEGSVSTLKIQRTERGDSAVYLCASSLTGTNTEAFFGQGTRLTVV.

The V and J genes are TRBV7-3 and TRBJ2-5; D may be TRBD2 (6 bases). V was shortened by 1 base and J by 3 bases, with 9 bases between the two germline ends. Germline values: CDR1 SGHTA, CDR2 FQGTGA. The CDR3 has 14 residues. This CDR3 is CASSLSGGEETQYF. The CDR3 DNA reads as TGTGCCAGCAGCTTAAGTGGAGGGGAAGAGACCCAGTACTTC. Full variable domain (missing parts from reference TRBV7-3 and TRBJ2-5): GAGVSQTPSNKVTEKGKYVELRCDPISGHTALYWYRQSLGQGPEFLIYFQGTGAADDSGLPNDRFFAVRPEGSVSTLKIQRTERGDSAVYLCASSLSGGEETQYFGPGTRLLVL.

The rearrangement joins TRBV10-3 to TRBJ2-2; TRBD1 might be the D (6 bases). Germline CDR1 reads ENHRY; CDR2 reads SYGVKD. The CDR3 consists of 17 residues. Between the trimmed V and J ends, which lost 2 bases and 7 bases, there was a span of 20 bases. CDR3 nucleotides: TGTGCCATCAGTGAGCCTCCTTCCAGGGGCGAGGTCGGGGAGCTGTTTTTT. It yields the protein CAISEPPSRGEVGELFF.

The V call is TRBV7-2, the J call TRBJ2-3, with a weak D call TRBD2 (5 bases). The CDR3 runs 16 residues. Germline V gene lookup returns CDR1 SGHTA and CDR2 FQGNSA. The V gene lost 5 bases and the J gene lost 4 bases, with 19 bases spanning the gap. CDR3 nucleotide sequence: TGTGCCAGCAGCCCATACCGGGCTAGCTTGGCAGATACGCAGTATTTT. Amino acid sequence: CASSPYRASLADTQYF.

This chain joins TRBV7-2 and TRBJ1-1; the match to TRBD1 covers 7 bases. V was clipped by 3 bases and J by 5 bases; unmatched bases: 3. The V gene's germline CDR1 is SGHTA and CDR2 FQGNSA. The CDR3 contains 13 residues. The CDR3 here is CASSLPGGTEAFF. The CDR3 nucleotides read TGTGCCAGCAGCTTGCCAGGGGGTACTGAAGCTTTCTTT.

In DNA form, the CDR3 reads TGTGCCAGCAGCTTATCGACGGCTAGCGGCTGGACGCAGTATTTT. Encoded protein: CASSLSTASGWTQYF. V is TRBV7-2 and J is TRBJ2-3, with 7 bases identical to TRBD2. CDR3 size: 15 residues. Looked up from germline, CDR1 is SGHTA and CDR2 is FQGNSA. V lost 2 bases to trimming and J lost 9 bases; unmatched junction nucleotides: 11.

This sequence joins TRBV11-2 and TRBJ2-3; D is perhaps TRBD2 (5 bases). The CDR3 consists of 15 residues. Germline V CDR1 and CDR2: SGHAT, FQNNGV. Trimming removed 1 base from V and 0 bases from J, with 8 bases in between. The CDR3 is CASSLAGYSTDTQYF. CDR3 coding DNA: TGTGCCAGCAGCTTAGCGGGATATAGCACAGATACGCAGTATTTT.

This clone is a singleton in its sample. Written as DNA, the CDR3 is TGCGCCAGCAGTGAGATAGGACAGGGATGGACAGATACGCAGTATTTT. Translated, it gives CASSEIGQGWTDTQYF. The chain couples TRBV10-1 to TRBJ2-3; 8 nucleotides line up with TRBD1. Germline loops: CDR1 WNHNN, CDR2 SYGVQD (reference sequence). V shed 2 bases and J 3 bases; nucleotides not matched to a gene: 7. This CDR3 has 16 residues.

The V call is TRBV7-2, the J call TRBJ2-2, with D uncertain. This CDR3 region has 15 residues. Germline-derived CDR1 and CDR2 are SGHTA and FQGNSA. V lost 2 bases and J lost 1, with 8 bases in between. The CDR3 is CASSLSRLNTGELFF. The DNA of the CDR3 is TGTGCCAGCAGCTTATCCCGGTTGAACACCGGGGAGCTGTTTTTT.

The chain is built from TRBV5-6 and TRBJ2-3; D is perhaps TRBD2 (6 bases). Germline CDR1 and CDR2: SGHDT and YYEEEE. The germline V and J ends were trimmed by 0 bases and 2 bases, with 13 bases remaining between them. The CDR3 runs 16 residues. CDR3 loop: CASSLGEAGFTDTQYF. The CDR3 region has the DNA TGTGCCAGCAGCTTGGGGGAGGCGGGATTCACAGATACGCAGTATTTT.

This chain links TRBV7-9 with TRBJ1-4; weak D call: TRBD1 (6 bases). The CDR3 is 15 residues long. V dropped 7 bases and J dropped 5 bases, with 17 bases sitting between them. Germline V gene data show CDR1 as SEHNR and CDR2 as FQNEAQ (reference sequence). The CDR3 here is CASKLQGEENEKLFF. In nucleotides, the CDR3 is TGTGCCAGCAAACTACAGGGAGAGGAAAATGAAAAACTGTTTTTT.

The V call is TRBV7-2, the J call TRBJ2-1, with 8 bases identical to TRBD2. CDR3 length equals 16 residues. Germline lookup yields CDR1 SGHTA and CDR2 FQGNSA. The V gene end was trimmed by 4 bases and the J gene end by 10 bases; junction bases not matched to a gene: 15. CDR3 amino acids: CASSSILAGRRGEQFF. The DNA for the CDR3 is TGTGCCAGCAGCTCTATCCTAGCGGGCCGCCGGGGGGAGCAGTTCTTC.